Detailed here is one T cell receptor beta chain. Per the authors' pipeline: The authors estimated nucleated cell counts from reference gene primer amplification. Clones were sequenced by immunoSEQ multiplex PCR, and TCRdb holds only the in-frame ones, with some missing. That table furnishes V, J and clone size, whereas the DNA furnished D and trimming. The data contain hundreds of thousands of clones, 88% of them singletons. This CDR3 has 15 residues. Germline V CDR1 and CDR2: MNHEY, SVGAGI. V was pared by 5 bases and J by 5 bases, with 9 bases of the junction left unmatched. These data originate in a study of blood T cell repertoires in COVID-19. Study as a whole: Sites across the United States, Italy and Spain contributed samples from acute and convalescent COVID-19. Nucleic acid was either cDNA or gDNA, and it came from T cells, B-cell-depleted T cells, or PBMCs.

Patients at the Seattle site were enrolled during active infection and followed longitudinally. What was sequenced was peripheral blood. The clonotype was recovered from a woman aged 45-65 years with COVID-19, enrolled during active disease. The chain uses TRBV6-5 and TRBJ2-5; TRBD1 matches 9 bases. The CDR3 DNA follows: TGTGCCAGCAGTCCCCCGGGACAGGGCGGTGAGACCCAGTACTTC. This encodes CASSPPGQGGETQYF.